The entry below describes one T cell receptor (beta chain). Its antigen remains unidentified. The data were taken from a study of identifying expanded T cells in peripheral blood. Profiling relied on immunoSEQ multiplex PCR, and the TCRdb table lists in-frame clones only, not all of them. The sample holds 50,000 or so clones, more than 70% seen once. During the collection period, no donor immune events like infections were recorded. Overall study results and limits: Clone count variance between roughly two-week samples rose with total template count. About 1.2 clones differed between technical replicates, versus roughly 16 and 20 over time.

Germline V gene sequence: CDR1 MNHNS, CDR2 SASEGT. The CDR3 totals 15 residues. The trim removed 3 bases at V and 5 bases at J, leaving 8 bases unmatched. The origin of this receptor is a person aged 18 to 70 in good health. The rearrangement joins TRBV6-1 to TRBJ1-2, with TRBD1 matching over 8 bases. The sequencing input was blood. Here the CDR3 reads CASSETTGAQYGYTF. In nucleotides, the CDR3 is TGTGCCAGCAGTGAGACGACAGGGGCTCAATATGGCTACACCTTC.